These 24 T cell receptor beta chains came from one sample sequenced in a study of shared clonotypes between healthy human individuals. The repertoire was sequenced with immunoSEQ multiplex PCR; TCRdb's copy has only in-frame clones and lacks some. The data contain 2 million to 2.5 million clones, just over 90% of them singletons. Specimen: naive CD4+ T cells from PBMCs. Regarding subset: CD45RA+ positively selected. These receptors all come from a man between 18 and 35 years old in good health. Some clones in this sample may be carry-over from other donors' samples.

This rearrangement joins TRBV2 to TRBJ2-3; either TRBD1 or TRBD2 may supply D (6 bases each). The CDR3 length is 17 residues. Between the trimmed V and J ends, which lost 6 bases and 0 bases, there was a span of 19 bases. CDR1 and CDR2 from the germline V gene are SNHLY and FYNNEI. The CDR3 spells CASRPSQGGTSTDTQYF. Here the CDR3 DNA reads TGTGCCAGCAGGCCCTCGCAAGGGGGGACCAGCACAGATACGCAGTATTTT.

V usage is TRBV27 and J usage is TRBJ1-4; D may be TRBD1 (5 bases). V was pared by 5 bases and J by 8 bases, with 21 bases between. The CDR3 is 16 residues long. In germline, CDR1 is MNHEY, CDR2 SMNVEV (reference sequence). CDR3 region: CASSIRDGRYLEKLFF. In nucleotides, the CDR3 is TGTGCCAGCAGTATACGGGACGGAAGGTACCTAGAAAAACTGTTTTTT.

This clone was picked up one time. The chain combines TRBV19 with TRBJ2-5; 9 positions match TRBD1. The germline V gene has CDR1 LNHDA and CDR2 SQIVND (reference sequence). This CDR3 spans 14 amino acids. After removal of 5 bases from V and 10 bases from J, the junction contained 11 bases not matched to a gene. CDR3 in amino acids: CASSRQGGLIGQYF. In nucleotides, the CDR3 is TGTGCCAGTAGTCGACAGGGGGGGTTGATCGGCCAGTACTTC.

In its sample, this clone was seen once. The rearrangement joins TRBV27 to TRBJ1-2; D is undetermined. The germline gives CDR1 MNHEY, CDR2 SMNVEV (reference sequence). The CDR3 has 13 residues. Trimming shortened V by 3 bases and J by 8 bases, and 13 bases separated the two germline ends. The CDR3 region is CASSFPNRRGYTF. The DNA for the CDR3 is TGTGCCAGCAGTTTCCCGAATCGCCGGGGCTACACCTTC.

The rearrangement uses TRBV18 and TRBJ2-7; TRBD2 is a possible D gene (6 bases). The CDR3 is 14 amino acids. V lost 2 bases to trimming and J lost 2 bases, with 10 bases between them. The germline gives CDR1 KGHSH, CDR2 LQKENI. The CDR3 spells CASSPSREAYEQYF. CDR3 bases: TGTGCCAGCTCACCATCCAGGGAGGCCTACGAGCAGTACTTC. Filled out from reference TRBV18 and TRBJ2-7, the complete variable domain reads NAGVMQNPRHLVRRRGQEARLRCSPMKGHSHVYWYRQLPEEGLKFMVYLQKENIIDESGMPKERFSAEFPKEGPSILRIQQVVRGDSAAYFCASSPSREAYEQYFGPGTRLTVT.

The V and J genes are TRBV19 and TRBJ2-7, with 8 bases lining up with TRBD1. Trimming cost V 9 bases and J 0 bases; bases outside gene matches: 22. The CDR3 loop spans 19 amino acids. Germline-derived CDR1 and CDR2 are LNHDA and SQIVND (reference sequence). CDR3 coding DNA: TGTGCCAGCCAGCCCTTGGGGGGTGGCCCAGGGGGCGGCTCCTACGAGCAGTACTTC. This codes for CASQPLGGGPGGGSYEQYF.

This chain links TRBV28 with TRBJ2-7; possible D gene TRBD1, 6 bases. Germline-derived CDR1 and CDR2 are MDHEN and SYDVKM. The CDR3 is 14 amino acids. The V end lost 6 bases, the J end lost 4 bases, and 16 bases lay between the germline ends. The CDR3 region has the DNA TGTGCCAGCAGCACTGGGACACAAAGGTACGAGCAGTACTTC. Translated, it gives CASSTGTQRYEQYF.

The V call is TRBV4-2, the J call TRBJ2-1; D call uncertain. V was clipped by 0 bases and J by 6 bases, with 15 bases between them. Germline CDR1 reads LGHNA; CDR2 reads YNFKEQ. The CDR3 extends over 16 amino acids. This CDR3 reads CASSQDELISGNEQFF. In DNA form, the CDR3 reads TGTGCCAGCAGCCAAGATGAGCTTATATCCGGCAATGAGCAGTTCTTC.

V gene TRBV18 combines with J gene TRBJ2-7; a weak D match, TRBD2 (6 bases). This CDR3 comprises 15 residues. V was trimmed by 2 bases and J by 3 bases, leaving 14 bases between them. Germline assignment: CDR1 KGHSH and CDR2 LQKENI. DNA for the CDR3: TGTGCCAGCTCACCATATAAGGACGGGGGCTACGAGCAGTACTTC. Protein product: CASSPYKDGGYEQYF.

The chain joins TRBV4-1 to TRBJ2-1, with 8 bases aligning to TRBD2. The V segment lost 3 bases and the J segment 5 bases; nucleotides outside the gene matches: 9. The CDR3 loop spans 16 amino acids. CDR1 MGHRA and CDR2 YSYEKL come from the germline V gene. CDR3 DNA sequence: TGCGCCAGCAGCCAGCCACGGGAGGGCCTTAACAATGAGCAGTTCTTC. Encoded protein: CASSQPREGLNNEQFF.

V usage is TRBV28 and J usage is TRBJ2-4; D is unclear. Trimming took 8 bases from V and 8 from J, leaving 16 bases between them. The germline V gene has CDR1 MDHEN and CDR2 SYDVKM. This CDR3 is 13 amino acids long. The chain's CDR3 is CASVNTDGDIQYF. The CDR3 nucleotides read TGTGCCAGCGTGAACACCGATGGGGACATTCAGTACTTC.

The rearrangement joins TRBV4-1 to TRBJ1-2; D is perhaps TRBD1 (6 bases). V was pared by 4 bases and J by 4 bases, with 16 bases between. The germline V gene has CDR1 MGHRA and CDR2 YSYEKL. There are 15 residues in the CDR3. The CDR3 loop reads CASSPLPRGLYGYTF. The CDR3 region has the DNA TGCGCCAGCAGCCCCCTGCCCAGGGGACTCTATGGCTACACCTTC.

This sequence joins TRBV5-4 and TRBJ2-3, with D possibly matching TRBD2 (6 bases). Germline V gene sequence: CDR1 SGHNT, CDR2 YYREEE (reference sequence). V dropped 0 bases and J dropped 4 bases, with 12 bases sitting between them. The CDR3 contains 15 residues. CDR3 sequence: CASSLGGSGADTQYF. DNA of the CDR3: TGTGCCAGCAGCTTGGGCGGATCGGGAGCAGATACGCAGTATTTT.

The chain couples TRBV27 to TRBJ2-1; weak D call: TRBD1 (6 bases). V gave up 6 bases and J gave up 5 bases, with 14 bases separating them. The V gene's germline CDR1 is MNHEY and CDR2 SMNVEV (reference sequence). The CDR3 consists of 14 residues. The CDR3: CASRNPDRNNEQFF. CDR3 bases: TGTGCCAGCAGGAATCCGGACAGAAACAATGAGCAGTTCTTC.

V gene TRBV9 combines with J gene TRBJ2-1, with D possibly being TRBD1 (6 bases). The CDR3 spans 13 residues. The germline CDR1 and CDR2 sequences are SGDLS and YYNGEE. Deletions cut 3 bases from V and 9 bases from J, with 13 bases between. CDR3 DNA sequence: TGTGCCAGCAGCGCGGAACAGGGTAGTGAGCAGTTCTTC. This sequence encodes CASSAEQGSEQFF.

As to this clone: Other nucleotide sequences in the sample specify the same CDR3. CDR3 loop: CASSLGQGYGYTF. The CDR3 region has the DNA TGTGCCAGCAGCCTCGGACAGGGCTATGGCTACACCTTC. V usage is TRBV7-2 and J usage is TRBJ1-2; 8 positions agree with TRBD1. The CDR3 extends over 13 amino acids. In germline, CDR1 is SGHTA, CDR2 FQGNSA. V shed 5 bases and J 4 bases; nucleotides not matched to a gene: 3.

CDR3: CASSLQGRSEAFF. In nucleotides, the CDR3 is TGTGCCAGCAGTTTACAGGGGCGCTCTGAAGCTTTCTTT. The chain couples TRBV28 to TRBJ1-1; TRBD1 is a possible D gene (6 bases). The V gene's germline CDR1 is MDHEN and CDR2 SYDVKM. The CDR3 has 13 residues. Trimming removed 2 bases from V and 6 bases from J, with 10 bases in between.

This rearrangement joins TRBV18 to TRBJ1-4; D gene uncertain. Per germline, CDR1 KGHSH and CDR2 LQKENI. The CDR3 consists of 13 residues. The V end was cut by 9 bases, the J end by 8 bases, with 16 bases between. CDR3 coding DNA: TGTGCCAGTCGAACAAGGCAGGACGAAAAACTGTTTTTT. It codes for CASRTRQDEKLFF.

A single count supports this clone. The rearrangement uses TRBV5-4 and TRBJ2-7; D might be TRBD1 or TRBD2, each matching 7 bases. The CDR3 length is 14 residues. In germline, CDR1 is SGHNT, CDR2 YYREEE (reference sequence). V was shortened by 1 base and J by 6 bases, with 14 bases between the two germline ends. In nucleotides, the CDR3 is TGTGCCAGCAGCTTGACGACAGGGAGGGGCGAGCAGTACTTC. Translation gives CASSLTTGRGEQYF.

This clone was seen more than once but under ten times. Other DNA sequences of this sample code for an identical CDR3. The V call is TRBV5-1, the J call TRBJ1-2; a weak D match, TRBD1 (5 bases). Germline V lookup: CDR1 SGHRS, CDR2 YFSETQ. V lost 0 bases and J lost 2, with 8 bases in between. The CDR3 runs to 14 residues. CDR3 nucleotide sequence: TGCGCCAGCAGCTTGGGGGACGGAAACTATGGCTACACCTTC. It is translated as CASSLGDGNYGYTF. The variable domain in full, with the rest retrieved from reference TRBV5-1 and TRBJ1-2, is KAGVTQTPRYLIKTRGQQVTLSCSPISGHRSVSWYQQTPGQGLQFLFEYFSETQRNKGNFPGRFSGRQFSNSRSEMNVSTLELGDSALYLCASSLGDGNYGYTFGSGTRLTVV.

This clone was counted once. The J gene is TRBJ1-1, the V gene TRBV19; 7 nucleotides line up with TRBD1. The CDR3 length is 14 residues. The junction had 3 bases not matched to a gene; V was cut back by 4 bases and J by 1 base. Germline V gene data show CDR1 as LNHDA and CDR2 as SQIVND (reference sequence). Written as DNA, the CDR3 is TGTGCCAGTAGTAACCAGGGGGAGAACACTGAAGCTTTCTTT. Its protein is CASSNQGENTEAFF. Combining the CDR3 with reference TRBV19 and TRBJ1-1 gives the whole variable domain DGGITQSPKYLFRKEGQNVTLSCEQNLNHDAMYWYRQDPGQGLRLIYYSQIVNDFQKGDIAEGYSVSREKKESFPLTVTSAQKNPTAFYLCASSNQGENTEAFFGQGTRLTVV.

The V gene is TRBV7-9, the J gene TRBJ2-3; 7 nucleotides agree with TRBD1. CDR3 length equals 14 residues. The ends lost 7 bases at V and 3 bases at J; junction bases unmatched: 7. Germline V CDR1 and CDR2: SEHNR, FQNEAQ (reference sequence). The CDR3 here is CASMKGAGTDTQYF. The CDR3 DNA follows: TGTGCCAGCATGAAGGGGGCAGGGACAGATACGCAGTATTTT.

This rearrangement joins TRBV7-2 to TRBJ1-1, with unresolved D. CDR3 length: 13 residues. The germline V and J ends were trimmed by 5 bases and 0 bases, with 7 bases remaining between them. CDR1 SGHTA and CDR2 FQGNSA come from the germline V gene. The DNA of the CDR3 is TGTGCCAGCAGCCTAGTTATGAACACTGAAGCTTTCTTT. Encoded protein: CASSLVMNTEAFF.

This clone was seen once. V and J are TRBV5-6 and TRBJ1-2, with 7 bases lining up with TRBD1. V dropped 5 bases and J dropped 4; count of bases not matched to a gene: 8. From germline, CDR1 is SGHDT and CDR2 YYEEEE. The CDR3 length is 14 residues. The CDR3: CASSLRQGPYGYTF. Written as DNA, the CDR3 is TGTGCCAGCAGTCTCCGACAGGGTCCCTATGGCTACACCTTC. Based on the CDR3 plus reference TRBV5-6 and TRBJ1-2, the full variable domain is DAGVTQSPTHLIKTRGQQVTLRCSPKSGHDTVSWYQQALGQGPQFIFQYYEEEERQRGNFPDRFSGHQFPNYSSELNVNALLLGDSALYLCASSLRQGPYGYTFGSGTRLTVV.